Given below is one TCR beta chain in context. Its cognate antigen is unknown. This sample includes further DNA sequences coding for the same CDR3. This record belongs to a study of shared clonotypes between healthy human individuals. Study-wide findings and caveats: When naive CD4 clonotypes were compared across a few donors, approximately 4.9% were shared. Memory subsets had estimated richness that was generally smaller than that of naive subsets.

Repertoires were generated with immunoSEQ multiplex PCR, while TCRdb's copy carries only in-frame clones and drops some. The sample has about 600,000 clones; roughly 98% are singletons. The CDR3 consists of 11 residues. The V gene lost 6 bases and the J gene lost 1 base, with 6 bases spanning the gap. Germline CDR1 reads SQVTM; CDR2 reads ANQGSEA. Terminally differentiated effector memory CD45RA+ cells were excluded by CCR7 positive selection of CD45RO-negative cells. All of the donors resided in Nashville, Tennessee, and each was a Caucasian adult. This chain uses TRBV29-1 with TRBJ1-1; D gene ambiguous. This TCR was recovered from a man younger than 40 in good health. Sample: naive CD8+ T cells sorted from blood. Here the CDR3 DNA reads TGCAGCGTAGGCCGGAACACTGAAGCTTTCTTT. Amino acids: CSVGRNTEAFF.